These 11 T cell receptor beta chains share one sample of origin, sequenced in a study of blood T cell repertoires in COVID-19. Using immunoSEQ multiplex PCR, the repertoire was profiled, and TCRdb retains in-frame clones only, with some absent. The sample lists roughly 57,000 clones; under 85% were seen once. The sample taken for sequencing was peripheral blood. The receptor set was obtained from a man between 60 and 70 years old with acute or convalescent COVID-19.

The CDR3 region has the DNA TGTGCCAGCAGAGGCAGGGTAGAAGTGAACACTGAAGCTTTCTTT. Amino acids: CASRGRVEVNTEAFF. The rearrangement links TRBV6-5 to TRBJ1-1, with D possibly being TRBD1 (5 bases). CDR3 length: 15 amino acids. V gave up 6 bases and J gave up 0 bases, with 14 bases separating them. In germline, CDR1 is MNHEY, CDR2 SVGAGI.

This rearrangement joins TRBV19 to TRBJ1-5; D possibly corresponds to TRBD1 (5 bases). With 3 bases removed from V and 6 bases from J, the gap between germline ends came to 9 bases. Per the germline V gene, CDR1 is LNHDA and CDR2 is SQIVND (reference sequence). The CDR3 covers 13 residues. DNA of the CDR3: TGTGCCAGTAGTATTGACAGATTTCAGCCCCAGCATTTT. Translated, it gives CASSIDRFQPQHF.

V is TRBV4-1 and J is TRBJ2-7; TRBD1 matches at 7 bases. The CDR3 totals 17 residues. J was trimmed by 7 bases and V by 1 base; bases with no gene match: 16. Germline assignment: CDR1 MGHRA and CDR2 YSYEKL. The CDR3 region is CASSQGFLRDRLTEQYF. Here the CDR3 DNA reads TGCGCCAGCAGCCAAGGGTTCCTCCGGGACAGACTTACGGAGCAGTACTTC.

The chain carries TRBV13 and TRBJ2-7; TRBD1 agrees at 11 bases. Losses at the gene ends were 5 bases for V and 4 bases for J; bases not matched to a gene: 7. Germline CDR1 is PRHDT and CDR2 is FYEKMQ (reference sequence). The CDR3 is 15 amino acids. The CDR3 protein is CASSARDRGTYEQYF. The CDR3 nucleotides are TGTGCCAGCAGCGCGAGGGACAGGGGGACTTACGAGCAGTACTTC.

This clone was observed once. The chain combines TRBV5-4 with TRBJ1-2; 9 positions agree with TRBD1. The CDR3 is 15 amino acids. Germline CDR1 is SGHNT and CDR2 is YYREEE (reference sequence). V was clipped by 4 bases and J by 1 base; unmatched bases: 5. CDR3 loop: CASSGGTGFNYGYTF. The DNA of the CDR3 is TGTGCCAGCAGCGGGGGGACAGGGTTTAACTATGGCTACACCTTC.

This clone was seen just once. The J gene is TRBJ2-3, the V gene TRBV5-4; 8 bases match TRBD2. The V and J ends lost 1 base and 3 bases, in that order; junction bases with no gene match: 7. CDR3 length: 16 amino acids. Germline V gene data show CDR1 as SGHNT and CDR2 as YYREEE (reference sequence). The CDR3, as DNA: TGTGCCAGCAGCTTGACCGGGGGGGGGAAAACAGATACGCAGTATTTT. Translated: CASSLTGGGKTDTQYF.

The chain links TRBV5-1 to TRBJ1-6, with TRBD1 matching over 9 bases. The junction had 4 bases not matched to a gene; V was cut back by 0 bases and J by 9 bases. The CDR3 length is 15 residues. Germline assignment: CDR1 SGHRS and CDR2 YFSETQ. CDR3 DNA sequence: TGCGCCAGCAGCTTGGCCGGGACAGGGCGTTCACCCCTCCACTTT. Translated: CASSLAGTGRSPLHF.

The chain joins TRBV7-2 to TRBJ1-4; D gene uncertain. The CDR3 totals 15 residues. The germline CDR1 and CDR2 sequences are SGHTA and FQGNSA. V lost 8 bases, J lost 2 bases, and 15 bases lay in between. The CDR3 sequence: CASATRSTTNEKLFF. As DNA, the CDR3 is TGTGCCAGCGCGACGAGGAGCACTACTAATGAAAAACTGTTTTTT.

The rearrangement uses TRBV15 and TRBJ2-5; 7 bases map to TRBD1. The CDR3 runs to 14 residues. Germline V gene data show CDR1 as LNHNV and CDR2 as YYDKDF (reference sequence). The V segment lost 2 bases and the J segment 1 base; nucleotides outside the gene matches: 1. CDR3 loop: CATSRRTGQETQYF. The CDR3 nucleotides read TGTGCCACCAGCAGACGGACAGGCCAAGAGACCCAGTACTTC.

J is TRBJ2-7 and V is TRBV1; the listed D gene, TRBD2, was not tested against the DNA. TRBV1 is deemed a pseudogene. The CDR3 runs 18 residues. Here the CDR3 DNA reads TGCACCAGCAGCCATAGACAGGGCGGCGGGGGGCAATCCTACGAGCAGTACTTC. As protein: CTSSHRQGGGGQSYEQYF.

The chain uses TRBV2 and TRBJ1-3, with D perhaps TRBD1 (5 bases). The CDR3 runs to 15 residues. The V end was cut by 6 bases, the J end by 0 bases, with 12 bases between. Looked up from germline, CDR1 is SNHLY and CDR2 is FYNNEI. CDR3 residues: CASRDLQGSGNTIYF. CDR3 in DNA: TGTGCCAGCAGAGACCTTCAGGGCTCTGGAAACACCATATATTTT.